The clone carrying this T cell receptor (beta chain) was detected a few times. Antigen: not known. These data belong to a study of cytomegalovirus exposure and HLA in healthy donors. Broader study findings: Confirmation in vitro established that a few CMV-associated chains were specific for CMV antigens. The authors assumed roughly uniform sequencing depth across donors for presence/absence analyses. Sequence variants that were highly shared formed a cluster that was likely a sequencing artifact.

V shed 7 bases, J shed 1 base, and the junction held 5 bases outside the gene matches. The CDR3 length is 14 residues. Looked up from germline, CDR1 is LGHNT and CDR2 is FRNRAP. The study ran its PCR with 60 Vbeta and 13 Jbeta primers. Sequencing used immunoSEQ multiplex PCR; TCRdb keeps in-frame clones, though not all of them. The table records some 100,000 clones, 76% of them present only once. The V call is TRBV12-5, the J call TRBJ1-2; 8 positions agree with TRBD1. The sample taken for sequencing was PBMCs. The receptor was isolated from a woman aged 50 to 65 in good health and CMV-seropositive. The CDR3 sequence: CASAPGGLNYGYTF. The CDR3 DNA reads TGTGCTAGTGCCCCAGGGGGCCTTAACTATGGCTACACCTTC.